The clone carrying this T cell receptor (beta chain) came up a few times. Antigen specificity is unknown. The data are from a study of T cells after yellow fever vaccination. The V and J ends lost 5 bases and 4 bases, in that order; junction bases with no gene match: 1. The CDR3 is made up of 12 amino acids. TCRdb re-called the 5' RACE reads with MiXCR, one entry per CDR3 protein. The table has approximately 450,000 distinct CDR3 sequences, approximately 19% seen once. Study conclusions and caveats: Most clones from primary vaccination were detected again post-booster (96% CD4, 88% CD8).

The chain combines TRBV12-3 or TRBV12-4 with TRBJ1-2; 7 nucleotides agree with TRBD1. The material sequenced was PBMCs, taken before the yellow fever booster vaccination. This clonotype originated in a man aged 18-30 years who received the YFV17D yellow fever vaccine. The CDR3 here is CASSRTGYGYTF. The DNA of the CDR3 is TGTGCCAGCAGTCGGACAGGCTATGGCTACACCTTC.